The source of this T cell receptor (beta chain) is a study of regulatory T cells in long-lasting Graves disease. Study-level results: Persistent Graves' patients had lower TCR diversity than newly diagnosed ones.

HTBI primers from iRepertoire and Arm-PCR of CDR3 regions yielded the TCR beta libraries. TCRdb fed the multiplex PCR reads into MiXCR, producing one record per CDR3 protein. The repertoire consists of approximately 350,000 distinct CDR3 sequences, with 20% to 25% occurring once and the leading ten covering approximately 27%. Described time point: persistent/refractory GD, antithyroid drugs over 5 years with positive TRAb. Extracted RNA from PBMCs served as the source of the TCR library. V lost 6 bases to trimming and J lost 4 bases; unmatched junction nucleotides: 5. The CDR3 loop spans 14 amino acids. In germline, CDR1 is ENHRY, CDR2 SYGVKD. Concerning this clonotype itself: Its antigen is currently unknown.

The receptor was isolated from a woman aged 40 to 50 with Graves disease. V is TRBV10-3 and J is TRBJ1-1; 10 bases fit TRBD1. The sample consisted of peripheral blood mononuclear cells (PBMCs), taken when the disease was refractory, from a patient treated with antithyroid drugs. The CDR3 DNA is TGTGCCATCAGGACAGGGGGCGGCGGCACTGAAGCTTTCTTT. Translated, it gives CAIRTGGGGTEAFF.